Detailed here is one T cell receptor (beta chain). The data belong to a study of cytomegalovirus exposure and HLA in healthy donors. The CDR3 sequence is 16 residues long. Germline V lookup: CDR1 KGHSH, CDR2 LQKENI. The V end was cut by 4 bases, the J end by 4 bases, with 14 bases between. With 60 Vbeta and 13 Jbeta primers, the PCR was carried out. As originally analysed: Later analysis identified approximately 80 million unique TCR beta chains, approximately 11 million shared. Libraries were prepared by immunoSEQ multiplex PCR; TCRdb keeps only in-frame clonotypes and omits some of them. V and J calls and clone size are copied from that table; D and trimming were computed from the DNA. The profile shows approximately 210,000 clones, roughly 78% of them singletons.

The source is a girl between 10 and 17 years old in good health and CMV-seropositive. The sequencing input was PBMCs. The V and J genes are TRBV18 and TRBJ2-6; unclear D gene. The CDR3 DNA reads TGTGCCAGCTCACGGCTGGAGATGAGAGGGGCCAACGTCCTGACTTTC. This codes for CASSRLEMRGANVLTF.